A selection of T cell receptor beta chains follows, all from one sample in a study of blood T cell repertoires in COVID-19. The assay was immunoSEQ multiplex PCR, and TCRdb's table has in-frame clones only and misses some. The sample has about 340,000 clones; about 90% are singletons. Material for sequencing was peripheral blood. Receptors originate from a woman aged 45-65 years with COVID-19, enrolled during active disease. CDR3s include the opening cysteine and the closing phenylalanine or tryptophan. The D gene is left open where the match is weak. Clone size is given for some rows only: seen once, a few or many times, or a class if the clone is expanded.

size | D | J | V | CDR3 | DNA
. | TRBD1 | TRBJ2-1 | TRBV6-4 | CASSDSTGGSYNEQFF | TGTGCCAGCAGTGACTCGACAGGGGGCTCCTACAATGAGCAGTTCTTC
. | TRBD1 | TRBJ2-4 | TRBV3-1/TRBV3-2 | CASSPTRQGGIQYF | TGTGCCAGCAGCCCTACCCGACAGGGGGGCATTCAGTACTTC
. | TRBD1 | TRBJ2-1 | TRBV15 | CATSRGTGGSHNEQFF | TGTGCCACCAGCAGAGGGACAGGGGGCTCCCACAATGAGCAGTTCTTC
. | . | TRBJ2-2 | TRBV21-1 | CASSLYQGAGELFF | TGTGCCAGCAGTCTCTACCAGGGGGCCGGGGAGCTGTTTTTT
. | . | TRBJ2-1 | TRBV20-1 | CSAETGNEQFF | TGCAGTGCCGAAACAGGCAATGAGCAGTTCTTC
. | TRBD1 | TRBJ2-7 | TRBV27 | CASSSPNRGEQYF | TGTGCCAGCAGTTCTCCGAACAGGGGAGAGCAGTACTTC
. | . | TRBJ1-1 | TRBV5-1 | CASSPEVGTEAFF | TGCGCCAGCAGCCCGGAGGTGGGCACTGAAGCTTTCTTT
once | TRBD1 | TRBJ2-7 | TRBV30 | CAWSVQGQGTYEQYF | TGTGCCTGGAGTGTACAAGGACAGGGCACCTACGAGCAGTACTTC
. | . | TRBJ1-1 | TRBV6-2/TRBV6-3 | CASSLHHTEAFF | TGTGCCAGCAGCCTACACCACACTGAAGCTTTCTTT
. | . | TRBJ1-4 | TRBV29-1 | CSAQTLEKLFF | TGCAGCGCCCAGACTTTAGAAAAACTGTTTTTT
once | TRBD2 | TRBJ2-5 | TRBV7-7 | CASSTGLAETQYF | TGTGCCAGCAGCACGGGACTAGCGGAGACCCAGTACTTC
. | . | TRBJ1-5 | TRBV7-2 | CASSPQGGNQPQHF | TGTGCCAGCAGCCCACAGGGAGGCAATCAGCCCCAGCATTTT
. | . | TRBJ2-1 | TRBV6-5 | CASRGLDNEQFF | TGTGCCAGCAGGGGCCTTGATAATGAGCAGTTCTTC
. | TRBD1 | TRBJ2-7 | TRBV29-1 | CSVPGQGTYEQYF | TGCAGCGTTCCGGGACAGGGGACCTACGAGCAGTACTTC
. | TRBD2 | TRBJ2-7 | TRBV9 | CASSVAPSGAYEQYF | TGTGCCAGCAGCGTAGCCCCTAGCGGAGCCTACGAGCAGTACTTC
. | TRBD2 | TRBJ2-1 | TRBV12-5 | CASGLGTSGSIVGNEQFF | TGTGCTAGTGGTTTAGGGACTAGCGGGAGCATTGTGGGCAATGAGCAGTTCTTC
. | . | TRBJ1-1 | TRBV6-5 | CASSDRSGTEAFF | TGTGCCAGCAGCGACAGGTCAGGAACTGAAGCTTTCTTT
. | . | TRBJ1-1 | TRBV27 | CASSWALNTEAFF | TGTGCCAGCAGTTGGGCACTGAACACTGAAGCTTTCTTT
. | . | TRBJ2-2 | TRBV11-3 | CASNPANTGELFF | TGTGCCAGCAATCCCGCGAACACCGGGGAGCTGTTTTTT
. | . | TRBJ2-3 | TRBV5-4 | CASSSGFTGTDTQYF | TGTGCCAGCAGCTCAGGGTTTACTGGGACAGATACGCAGTATTTT
. | . | TRBJ2-7 | TRBV4-1 | CASSQEDIRGNEQYF | TGCGCCAGCAGCCAGGAGGATATCCGTGGGAACGAGCAGTACTTC
. | TRBD1 | TRBJ2-7 | TRBV12-5 | CASGLARDSRF | TGTGCTAGTGGTTTGGCCCGGGACAGCCGCTTC
. | TRBD2 | TRBJ2-1 | TRBV5-4 | CASRATSGRANEQFF | TGTGCCAGCAGAGCTACTAGCGGGAGGGCCAATGAGCAGTTCTTC
few | . | TRBJ1-1 | TRBV7-9 | CASSLGGVNTEAFF | TGTGCCAGCAGCTTAGGGGGAGTGAACACTGAAGCTTTCTTT
. | TRBD1 | TRBJ2-7 | TRBV6-6 | CASSYEGQFYEQYF | TGTGCCAGCAGTTACGAGGGACAGTTCTACGAGCAGTACTTC
. | TRBD2 | TRBJ2-1 | TRBV6-2/TRBV6-3 | CASSYAREGPYNEQFF | TGTGCCAGCAGTTACGCGCGGGAGGGCCCTTACAATGAGCAGTTCTTC
. | . | TRBJ2-1 | TRBV7-6 | CASSFTEFSYNEQFF | TGTGCCAGCAGCTTCACAGAGTTCTCCTACAATGAGCAGTTCTTC